Shown below are 15 T cell receptor beta chains from a single sample sequenced in a study of OX40 agonist ivuxolimab in advanced cancers. Data came from immunoSEQ multiplex PCR; TCRdb stores just in-frame clones and leaves some out. This sample carries 30,000 to 40,000 clones, roughly four fifths of them seen once, and the ten largest clones take about 10%. The sample was CD4+ or CD8+ T cells sorted from blood, taken in a trial of the OX40 agonist ivuxolimab. Source of these receptors: an adult with an advanced solid tumor such as melanoma, head and neck, liver or kidney cancer.

The chain is built from TRBV27 and TRBJ2-1, with D unresolved. The CDR3 length is 16 residues. CDR1 is MNHEY, CDR2 SMNVEV, per germline (reference sequence). V lost 2 bases to trimming and J lost 8 bases, with 19 bases between them. In DNA form, the CDR3 reads TGTGCCAGCAGTTTACGCCAGCCCGTTTACAACGATGAGCAGTTCTTC. Its protein product is CASSLRQPVYNDEQFF.

A few counts support this clone. The CDR3 sequence is CASKSTGAGLGTEAFF. The CDR3 DNA reads TGTGCCAGCAAATCCACGGGGGCAGGGCTGGGCACTGAAGCTTTCTTT. The J gene is TRBJ1-1, the V gene TRBV11-2; TRBD1 might be the D (6 bases). The CDR3 is 16 residues long. Looked up from germline, CDR1 is SGHAT and CDR2 is FQNNGV. Trimming shortened V by 7 bases and J by 4 bases, and 22 bases separated the two germline ends.

The J gene is TRBJ1-1, the V gene TRBV19; 7 bases map to TRBD1. The CDR3 runs to 16 residues. Germline loops: CDR1 LNHDA, CDR2 SQIVND (reference sequence). The J segment lost 5 bases and the V segment lost 3 bases, leaving 12 bases of the junction unmatched. As DNA, the CDR3 is TGTGCCAGTAGTATCTCCCTAGACAGGGTAGGGACTGAAGCTTTCTTT. Its protein product is CASSISLDRVGTEAFF.

V usage is TRBV7-8 and J usage is TRBJ1-3, with TRBD1 identical over 7 bases. The CDR3 is made up of 14 amino acids. V trimming: 3 bases; J trimming: 6 bases; junction bases outside the gene matches: 5. Germline CDR1 and CDR2: SGHVS and FQNEAQ. The DNA of the CDR3 is TGTGCCAGCAGCTTCTACAGGGGTGAAAACACCATATATTTT. It yields the protein CASSFYRGENTIYF.

The chain links TRBV11-1 to TRBJ1-3; 11 bases are a match to TRBD1. The CDR3 spans 19 residues. In germline, CDR1 is SGHAT, CDR2 FQDESV (reference sequence). Trimming at V came to 3 bases and at J to 4 bases, leaving 14 bases not matched to a gene. CDR3 DNA: TGTGCCAGCAGCTTCGGGACAGGGGGGTTACGCCTCCTCGGAAACACCATATATTTT. Residues: CASSFGTGGLRLLGNTIYF. The full variable domain, in which reference TRBV11-1 and TRBJ1-3 provide the parts outside the CDR3, is EAEVAQSPRYKITEKSQAVAFWCDPISGHATLYWYRQILGQGPELLVQFQDESVVDDSQLPKDRFSAERLKGVDSTLKIQPAELGDSAMYLCASSFGTGGLRLLGNTIYFGEGSWLTVV.

The genes are TRBV2 and TRBJ2-3, with TRBD2 identical over 10 bases. With 4 bases clipped from V and 5 bases from J, the junction kept 6 bases outside the gene matches. The length of the CDR3 is 15 residues. In germline, CDR1 is SNHLY, CDR2 FYNNEI. CDR3 nucleotide sequence: TGTGCCAGCAGTGGCAGCGGGGGGGCGGTAGATACGCAGTATTTT. Translation gives CASSGSGGAVDTQYF.

A few counts support this clone. This sequence joins TRBV6-1 and TRBJ2-6; no reliable D call. Per the germline V gene, CDR1 is MNHNS and CDR2 is SASEGT. Between the trimmed V and J ends, which lost 6 bases and 8 bases, there was a span of 11 bases. The CDR3 length is 13 residues. The CDR3 protein is CASRERLSNVLTF. CDR3 nucleotides: TGTGCCAGCAGAGAGAGGTTGTCCAACGTCCTGACTTTC.

V usage is TRBV7-3 and J usage is TRBJ2-3; maybe TRBD2 (5 bases). Germline CDR1 and CDR2: SGHTA and FQGTGA. The CDR3 extends over 14 amino acids. The V end was cut by 1 base, the J end by 6 bases, with 11 bases between. For the CDR3, the DNA is TGTGCCAGCAGCTTAATCGGTCCGGGGGATACGCAGTATTTT. Protein product: CASSLIGPGDTQYF.

This rearrangement joins TRBV5-4 to TRBJ1-5, with D possibly matching TRBD1 (5 bases). Trimming removed 1 base at V and 4 bases at J, with 6 bases between. The CDR3 is made up of 13 amino acids. Germline V CDR1 and CDR2: SGHNT, YYREEE (reference sequence). In DNA, the CDR3 is TGTGCCAGCAGCTTGTGGGGGAATCAGCCCCAGCATTTT. It translates to CASSLWGNQPQHF.

The rearrangement joins TRBV5-1 to TRBJ1-1; D is uncertain. This CDR3 has 14 amino acids. The germline V gene has CDR1 SGHRS and CDR2 YFSETQ. Trimming removed 0 bases from V and 1 base from J, with 7 bases in between. The CDR3 sequence is CASSLGASNTEAFF. The CDR3 DNA reads as TGCGCCAGCAGCTTGGGGGCGTCGAACACTGAAGCTTTCTTT.

This sequence joins TRBV9 and TRBJ2-7, with a weak D call TRBD2 (6 bases). Germline V CDR1 and CDR2: SGDLS, YYNGEE. The CDR3 loop spans 14 amino acids. Trimming pared 0 bases from V and 0 bases from J, leaving 7 bases between. DNA of the CDR3: TGTGCCAGCAGCGTAGGGACTAACTCCTACGAGCAGTACTTC. Amino acids: CASSVGTNSYEQYF.

The chain links TRBV2 to TRBJ2-7, with D uncertain. Germline values: CDR1 SNHLY, CDR2 FYNNEI. CDR3 length: 12 amino acids. The V end lost 5 bases, the J end lost 0 bases, and 5 bases lay between the germline ends. The CDR3 protein is CASSKDSYEQYF. The DNA of the CDR3 is TGTGCCAGCAGTAAGGACTCCTACGAGCAGTACTTC. The variable domain in full, completed from reference TRBV2 and TRBJ2-7, reads EPEVTQTPSHQVTQMGQEVILRCVPISNHLYFYWYRQILGQKVEFLVSFYNNEISEKSEIFDDQFSVERPDGSNFTLKIRSTKLEDSAMYFCASSKDSYEQYFGPGTRLTVT.

The table lists this clone with a few counts. This chain links TRBV7-8 with TRBJ1-6, with TRBD1 as a possible D gene (5 bases). The CDR3 has 15 amino acids. Germline lookup yields CDR1 SGHVS and CDR2 FQNEAQ. V shed 4 bases and J shed 6 bases, with 13 bases lying between them. The CDR3 nucleotides are TGTGCCAGCAGCTCAAGGGACGGAGTTAATTCACCCCTCCACTTT. This gives the protein CASSSRDGVNSPLHF.

V and J are TRBV10-3 and TRBJ1-1; D gene unclear. The CDR3 is 14 amino acids. Germline lookup yields CDR1 ENHRY and CDR2 SYGVKD. V was trimmed by 4 bases and J by 1 base, leaving 10 bases between them. In DNA form, the CDR3 reads TGTGCCATCAGTGCTATACGGCCGAACACTGAAGCTTTCTTT. It specifies CAISAIRPNTEAFF.

This clone occurred once. This chain uses TRBV9 with TRBJ2-7, with D perhaps assigned TRBD1 or TRBD2 (5 bases each). Germline V gene data show CDR1 as SGDLS and CDR2 as YYNGEE. This CDR3 is built from 14 residues. The V and J ends lost 4 bases and 3 bases respectively, with 14 bases between them. Here the CDR3 reads CASSPGTVNYEQYF. CDR3 coding DNA: TGTGCCAGCAGCCCCGGGACGGTGAACTACGAGCAGTACTTC.